Presented here are 4 T cell receptor beta chains from one specimen sequenced in a study of blood T cells in healthy people across ages. A second PCR, run for about 7 to 11 cycles, used a sample-barcoded 5' primer plus a J-beta primer mix. TCRdb itself ran the 5' RACE reads through MiXCR, one entry per CDR3 protein. The sample consists of just under 900,000 distinct CDR3 sequences, about 28% of them appearing once. The sequenced sample was blood. All receptors derive from an elderly woman in good health.

This clonotype was recorded a few times. The rearrangement uses TRBV5-4 and TRBJ1-1, with TRBD1 matching 12 bases. CDR3 length equals 16 residues. V gave up 4 bases and J gave up 4 bases; unmatched junction bases: 8. Germline loops: CDR1 SGHNT, CDR2 YYREEE (reference sequence). CDR3 loop: CASSTGTGGYGTEAFF. The CDR3 nucleotides are TGTGCCAGCAGCACCGGGACAGGGGGCTACGGCACTGAAGCTTTCTTT.

The sample holds many counts of this clonotype. The V and J genes are TRBV10-3 and TRBJ1-5; D not resolved. Germline values: CDR1 ENHRY, CDR2 SYGVKD. V was shortened by 3 bases and J by 2 bases, with 5 bases between the two germline ends. CDR3 length: 13 amino acids. Here the CDR3 DNA reads TGTGCCATCAGTGAAAGGGGCAATCAGCCCCAGCATTTT. Translated: CAISERGNQPQHF.

In this sample, this clonotype turned up once. CDR3 DNA: TGTGCCACCAGTGATTCCTTAAAGGGGAATAGCAATCAGCCCCAGCATTTT. As protein: CATSDSLKGNSNQPQHF. V gene TRBV24-1 combines with J gene TRBJ1-5; a possible D gene is TRBD1 (5 bases). V was pared by 2 bases and J by 0 bases, with 13 bases between. The CDR3 covers 17 residues. CDR1 KGHDR and CDR2 SFDVKD come from the germline V gene.

This clonotype has more than one count but fewer than ten. This sequence joins TRBV6-6 and TRBJ1-5; D may be TRBD1 (5 bases). Germline CDR1 MNHNY, CDR2 SVGAGI (reference sequence). Trimming left V 10 bases short and J 4 bases short, with 14 bases between. This CDR3 spans 13 amino acids. CDR3 coding DNA: TGTGCCACTCAGGGTAGGTTGAATCAGCCCCAGCATTTT. This gives the protein CATQGRLNQPQHF.